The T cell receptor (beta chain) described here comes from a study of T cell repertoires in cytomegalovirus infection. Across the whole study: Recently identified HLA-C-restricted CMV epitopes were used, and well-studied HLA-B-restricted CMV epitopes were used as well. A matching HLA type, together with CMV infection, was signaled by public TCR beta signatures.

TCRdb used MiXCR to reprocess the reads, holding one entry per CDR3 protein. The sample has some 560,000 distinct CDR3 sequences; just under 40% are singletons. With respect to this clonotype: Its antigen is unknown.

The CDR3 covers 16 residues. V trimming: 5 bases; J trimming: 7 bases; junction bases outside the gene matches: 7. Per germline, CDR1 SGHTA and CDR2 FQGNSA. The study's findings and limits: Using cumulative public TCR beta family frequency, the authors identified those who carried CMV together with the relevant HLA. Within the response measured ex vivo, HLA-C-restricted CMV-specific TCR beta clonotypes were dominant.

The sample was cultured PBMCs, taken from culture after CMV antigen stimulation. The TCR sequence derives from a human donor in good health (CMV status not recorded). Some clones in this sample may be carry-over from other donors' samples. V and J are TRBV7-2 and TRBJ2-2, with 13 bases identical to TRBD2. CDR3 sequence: CASSPGGLAGIGELFF. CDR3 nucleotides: TGTGCCAGCAGCCCAGGGGGACTAGCGGGAATCGGGGAGCTGTTTTTT.